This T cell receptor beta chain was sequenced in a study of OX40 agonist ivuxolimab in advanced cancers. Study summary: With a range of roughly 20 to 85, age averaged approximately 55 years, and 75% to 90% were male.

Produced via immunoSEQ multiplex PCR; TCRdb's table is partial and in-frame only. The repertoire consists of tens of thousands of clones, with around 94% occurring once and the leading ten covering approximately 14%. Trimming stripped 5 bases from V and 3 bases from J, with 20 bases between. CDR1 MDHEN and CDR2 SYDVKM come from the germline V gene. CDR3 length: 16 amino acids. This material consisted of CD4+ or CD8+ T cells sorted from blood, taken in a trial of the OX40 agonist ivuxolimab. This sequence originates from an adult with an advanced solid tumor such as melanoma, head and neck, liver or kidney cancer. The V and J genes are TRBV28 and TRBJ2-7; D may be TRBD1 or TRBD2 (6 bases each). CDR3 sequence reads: CASSPTHGGAFYEQYF. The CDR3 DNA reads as TGTGCCAGCAGTCCGACCCACGGGGGCGCATTCTACGAGCAGTACTTC.